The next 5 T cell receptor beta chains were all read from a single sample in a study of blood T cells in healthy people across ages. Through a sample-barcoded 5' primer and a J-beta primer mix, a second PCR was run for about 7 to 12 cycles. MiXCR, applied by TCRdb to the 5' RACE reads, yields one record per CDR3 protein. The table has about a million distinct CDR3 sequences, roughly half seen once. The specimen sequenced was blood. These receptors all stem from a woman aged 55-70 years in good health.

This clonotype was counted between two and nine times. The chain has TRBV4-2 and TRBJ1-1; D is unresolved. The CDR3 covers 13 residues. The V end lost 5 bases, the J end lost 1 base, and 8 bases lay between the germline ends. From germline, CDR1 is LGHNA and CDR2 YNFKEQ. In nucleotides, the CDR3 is TGTGCCAGCAGCTTCCGATGGAACACTGAAGCTTTCTTT. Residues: CASSFRWNTEAFF.

CDR3 coding DNA: TGCAGTGCTAGTGTGGCACTAGTGGGCTACGAGCAGTACTTC. Translating gives CSASVALVGYEQYF. This chain uses TRBV20-1 with TRBJ2-7, with a weak D call TRBD2 (5 bases). The CDR3 totals 14 residues. V lost 3 bases to trimming and J lost 3 bases, with 15 bases between them. Germline CDR1 DFQATT, CDR2 SNEGSKA (reference sequence).

CDR3 coding DNA: TGTGCCTGGAGTTTTGAGGGATCTGGGGCCAACGTCCTGACTTTC. This translates into CAWSFEGSGANVLTF. The chain recombines TRBV30 with TRBJ2-6; D might be TRBD2 (5 bases). CDR1 is GTSNPN and CDR2 is SVGIG in the germline V gene (reference sequence). The CDR3 totals 15 residues. Trimming pared 2 bases from V and 1 base from J, leaving 9 bases between.

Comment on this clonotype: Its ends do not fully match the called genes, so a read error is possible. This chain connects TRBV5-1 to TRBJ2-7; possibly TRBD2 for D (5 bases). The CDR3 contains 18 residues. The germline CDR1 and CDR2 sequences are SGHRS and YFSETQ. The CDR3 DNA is TGCGCCAGCAGCCTCCCTGTGGGTGAGGAGGAACTACTCTACGGGCAGTACTTC. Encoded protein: CASSLPVGEEELLYGQYF.

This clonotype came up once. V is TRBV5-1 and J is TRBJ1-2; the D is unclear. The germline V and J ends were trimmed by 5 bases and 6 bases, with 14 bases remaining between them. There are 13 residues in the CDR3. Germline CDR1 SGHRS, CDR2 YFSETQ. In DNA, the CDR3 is TGCGCCAGCAGGACAAGGAAGGAGGATGGCTACACCTTC. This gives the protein CASRTRKEDGYTF.